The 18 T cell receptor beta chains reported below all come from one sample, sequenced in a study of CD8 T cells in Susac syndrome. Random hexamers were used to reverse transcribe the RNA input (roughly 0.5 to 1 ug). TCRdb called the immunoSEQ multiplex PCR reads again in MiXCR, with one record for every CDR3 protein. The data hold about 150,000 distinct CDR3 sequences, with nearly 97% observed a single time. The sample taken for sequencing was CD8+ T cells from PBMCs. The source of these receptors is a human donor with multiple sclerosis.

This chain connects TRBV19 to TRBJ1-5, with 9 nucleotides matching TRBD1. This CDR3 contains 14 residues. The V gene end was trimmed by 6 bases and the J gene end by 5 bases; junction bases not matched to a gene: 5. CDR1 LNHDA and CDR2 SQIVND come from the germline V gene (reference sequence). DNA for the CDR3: TGTGCCAGTAGGACACAGGGGGCACATCAGCCCCAGCATTTT. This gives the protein CASRTQGAHQPQHF. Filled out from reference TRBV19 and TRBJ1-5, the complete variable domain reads DGGITQSPKYLFRKEGQNVTLSCEQNLNHDAMYWYRQDPGQGLRLIYYSQIVNDFQKGDIAEGYSVSREKKESFPLTVTSAQKNPTAFYLCASRTQGAHQPQHFGDGTRLSIL.

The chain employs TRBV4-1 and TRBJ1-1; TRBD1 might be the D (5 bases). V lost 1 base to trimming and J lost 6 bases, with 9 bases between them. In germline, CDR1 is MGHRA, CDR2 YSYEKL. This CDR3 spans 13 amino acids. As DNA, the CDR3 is TGCGCCAGCAGCCAAGTCGGGGCCGCTGAAGCTTTCTTT. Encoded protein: CASSQVGAAEAFF.

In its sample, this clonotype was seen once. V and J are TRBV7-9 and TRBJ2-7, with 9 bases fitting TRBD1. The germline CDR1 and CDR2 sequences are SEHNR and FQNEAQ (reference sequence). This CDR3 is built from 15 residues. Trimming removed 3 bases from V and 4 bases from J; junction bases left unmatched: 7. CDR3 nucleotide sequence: TGTGCCAGCAGCTTGGGAGGGACAGGGATGTACGAGCAGTACGTC. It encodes CASSLGGTGMYEQYV.

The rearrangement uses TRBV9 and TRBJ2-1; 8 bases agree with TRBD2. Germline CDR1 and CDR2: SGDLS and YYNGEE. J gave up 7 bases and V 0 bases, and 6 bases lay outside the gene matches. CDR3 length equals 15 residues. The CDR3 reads CASSVGSGAHNEQFF. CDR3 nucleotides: TGTGCCAGCAGCGTAGGTAGCGGGGCCCATAATGAGCAGTTCTTC. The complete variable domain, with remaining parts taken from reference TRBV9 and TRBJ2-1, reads DSGVTQTPKHLITATGQRVTLRCSPRSGDLSVYWYQQSLDQGLQFLIQYYNGEERAKGNILERFSAQQFPDLHSELNLSSLELGDSALYFCASSVGSGAHNEQFFGPGTRLTVL.

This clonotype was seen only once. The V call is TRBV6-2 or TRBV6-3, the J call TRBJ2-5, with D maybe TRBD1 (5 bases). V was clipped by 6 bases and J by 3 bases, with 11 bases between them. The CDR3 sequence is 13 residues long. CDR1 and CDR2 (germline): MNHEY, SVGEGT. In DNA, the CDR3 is TGTGCCAGCAGCCTCCGACAGAAAGAGACCCAGTACTTC. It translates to CASSLRQKETQYF.

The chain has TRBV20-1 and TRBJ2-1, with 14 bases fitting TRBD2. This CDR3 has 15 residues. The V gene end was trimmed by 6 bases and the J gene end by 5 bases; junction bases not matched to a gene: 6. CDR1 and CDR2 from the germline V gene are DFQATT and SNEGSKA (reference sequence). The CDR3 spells CSAPGLAGVNNEQFF. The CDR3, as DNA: TGCAGTGCCCCGGGACTAGCGGGGGTCAACAATGAGCAGTTCTTC.

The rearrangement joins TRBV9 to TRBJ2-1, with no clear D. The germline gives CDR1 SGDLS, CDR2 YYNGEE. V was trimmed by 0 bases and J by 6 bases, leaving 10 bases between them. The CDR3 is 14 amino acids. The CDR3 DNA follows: TGTGCCAGCAGCGTAGGTAGTGTACCCAATGAGCAGTTCTTC. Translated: CASSVGSVPNEQFF.

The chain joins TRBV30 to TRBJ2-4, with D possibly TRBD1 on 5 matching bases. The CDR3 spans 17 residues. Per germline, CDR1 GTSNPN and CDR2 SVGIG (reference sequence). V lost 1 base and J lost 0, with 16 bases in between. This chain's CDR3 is CAWSAPDSALAKNIQYF. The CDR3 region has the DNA TGTGCCTGGAGTGCCCCCGACAGCGCTCTAGCCAAAAACATTCAGTACTTC.

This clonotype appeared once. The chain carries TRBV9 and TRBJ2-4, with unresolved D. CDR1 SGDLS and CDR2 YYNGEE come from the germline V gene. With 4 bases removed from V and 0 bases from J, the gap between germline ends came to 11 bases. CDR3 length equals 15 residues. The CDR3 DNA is TGTGCCAGCAGCCAAGGCCGGTTAGCCAAAAACATTCAGTACTTC. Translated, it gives CASSQGRLAKNIQYF.

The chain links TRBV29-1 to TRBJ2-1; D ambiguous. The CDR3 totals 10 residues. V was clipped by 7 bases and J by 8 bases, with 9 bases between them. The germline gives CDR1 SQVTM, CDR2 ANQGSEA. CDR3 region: CSAVTYEQFF. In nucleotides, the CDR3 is TGCAGCGCTGTCACGTATGAGCAGTTCTTC.

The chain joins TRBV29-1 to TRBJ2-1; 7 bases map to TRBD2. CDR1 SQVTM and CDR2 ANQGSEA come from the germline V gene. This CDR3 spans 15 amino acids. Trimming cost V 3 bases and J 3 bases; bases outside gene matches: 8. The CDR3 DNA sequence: TGCAGCGTTGAGGGGGGGACCACTTACTACAATGAGCAGTTCTTC. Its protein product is CSVEGGTTYYNEQFF.

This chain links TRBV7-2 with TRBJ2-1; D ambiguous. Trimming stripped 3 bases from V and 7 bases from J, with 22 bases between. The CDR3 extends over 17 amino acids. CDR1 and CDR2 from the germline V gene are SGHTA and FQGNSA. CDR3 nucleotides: TGTGCCAGCAGCTTTATCCATTTTCCGGCCTATGGTAATGAGCAGTTCTTC. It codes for CASSFIHFPAYGNEQFF.

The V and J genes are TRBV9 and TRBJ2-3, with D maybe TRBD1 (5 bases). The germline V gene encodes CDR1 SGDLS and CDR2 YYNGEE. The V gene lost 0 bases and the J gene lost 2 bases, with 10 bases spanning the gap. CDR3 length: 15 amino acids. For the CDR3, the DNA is TGTGCCAGCAGCGTAGGGACAATAACCACAGATACGCAGTATTTT. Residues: CASSVGTITTDTQYF.

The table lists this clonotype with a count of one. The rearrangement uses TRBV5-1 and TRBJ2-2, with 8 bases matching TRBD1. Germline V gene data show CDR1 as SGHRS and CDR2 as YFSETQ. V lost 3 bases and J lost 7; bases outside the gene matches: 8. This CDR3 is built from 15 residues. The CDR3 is CASSSDREDNGELFF. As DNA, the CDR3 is TGCGCCAGCAGCTCGGACAGGGAGGATAACGGGGAGCTGTTTTTT.

The CDR3 is CSATPTGVGGNTIYF. The CDR3 DNA reads TGCAGTGCTACCCCGACAGGGGTCGGTGGAAACACCATATATTTT. This rearrangement joins TRBV20-1 to TRBJ1-3; 8 nucleotides line up with TRBD1. The CDR3 covers 15 residues. Trimming cost V 4 bases and J 3 bases; bases outside gene matches: 8. The V gene's germline CDR1 is DFQATT and CDR2 SNEGSKA (reference sequence).

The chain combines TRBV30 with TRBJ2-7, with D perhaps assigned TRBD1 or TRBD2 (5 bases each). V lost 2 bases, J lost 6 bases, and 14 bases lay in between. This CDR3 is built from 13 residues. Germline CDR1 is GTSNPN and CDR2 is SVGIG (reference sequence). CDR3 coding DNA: TGTGCCTGGAGTTTCAGGGAGTTTTCCGAGCAGTACGTC. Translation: CAWSFREFSEQYV.

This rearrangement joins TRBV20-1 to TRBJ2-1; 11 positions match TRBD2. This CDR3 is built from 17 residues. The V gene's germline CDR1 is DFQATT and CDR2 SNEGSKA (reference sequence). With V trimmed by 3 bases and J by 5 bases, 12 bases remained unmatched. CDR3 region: CSASSPLAGGVNNEQFF. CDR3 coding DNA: TGCAGTGCTAGTTCCCCCTTAGCGGGGGGGGTTAACAATGAGCAGTTCTTC.

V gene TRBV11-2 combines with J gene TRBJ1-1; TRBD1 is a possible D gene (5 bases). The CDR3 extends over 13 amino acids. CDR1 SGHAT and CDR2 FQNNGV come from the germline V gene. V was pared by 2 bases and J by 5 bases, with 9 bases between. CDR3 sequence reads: CASSLFGGTEAFF. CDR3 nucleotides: TGTGCCAGCAGCTTATTCGGGGGAACTGAAGCTTTCTTT.